Listed below are T cell receptor beta chains from one sample, sequenced in a study of T cells after yellow fever vaccination. In TCRdb, the 5' RACE reads were re-called with MiXCR into one record per CDR3 protein. This table holds about 340,000 distinct CDR3 sequences, 8.7% found once. The sequences come from PBMCs, collected on the day of the first yellow fever vaccination. Every receptor here comes from a man younger than 35 who received the YFV17D yellow fever vaccine. The conserved cysteine and the conserved F or W are not part of the CDR3 here.

>TRBJ1-1|TRBV27
ASSLTVLNTEAF
>TRBJ1-1|TRBV3-1
ASSQGHRTGGNTEAF
>TRBJ1-1|TRBV14
ASSQFWTGVNTEAF
>TRBJ2-1|TRBV30
AWSWRRDNEQF
>TRBJ2-7|TRBV18
ASSPPRSSYEQY
>TRBJ2-1|TRBV7-8
ASSFQALAGPTYNEQF
>TRBJ1-2|TRBV7-3
ASSDAAGTGYT
>TRBJ2-3|TRBV12-3/TRBV12-4
ASSFWRSPTDTQY
>TRBJ2-2|TRBV13
ASSSLLRRDRRTGELF
>TRBJ2-3|TRBV12-3/TRBV12-4
ASSPRGGRPDTQY
>TRBJ2-3|TRBV7-3
ASSTGLETNTQY
>TRBJ2-1|TRBV15
ATRGSGGQHYNEQF
>TRBJ2-4|TRBV6-2/TRBV6-3
ASSRNYPTPNIQY
>TRBJ1-1|TRBV6-1
ASSEAWQVWNTEAF
>TRBJ2-1|TRBV19
AARASGDHEQF
>TRBJ2-1|TRBV5-1
ASSSGTGGPNEQF
>TRBJ2-3|TRBV11-1
ASSFRTSGGDSTDTQY
>TRBJ2-7|TRBV11-2
ASSLRTDSSYEQY
>TRBJ2-1|TRBV4-2
ASSQESGSGNEQF
>TRBJ2-7|TRBV5-1
ASSFRQGESYEQY
>TRBJ2-1|TRBV9
ASSVRTNNEQF
>TRBJ1-6|TRBV6-1
ASRAGTEVSPLH
>TRBJ1-3|TRBV12-3/TRBV12-4
ASSLVDSASGNTIY
>TRBJ2-1|TRBV11-2
ASSPTSGVKDEQF
>TRBJ1-1|TRBV19
ASRKYGFSNTEAF
>TRBJ1-4|TRBV27
ASSLGSHNEKLF
>TRBJ2-2|TRBV5-1
ASSVNTGELF
>TRBJ2-2|TRBV7-3
ASSLTGGFGELF
>TRBJ2-2|TRBV6-1
ASSGNRGGTGELF
>TRBJ2-4|TRBV9
ASSPSGTGKNIQY
>TRBJ2-2|TRBV7-6
ASSFGGGLASTGELF
>TRBJ1-2|TRBV7-2
ASSPPGGRDGYT
>TRBJ2-5|TRBV15
ATRPGHSQETQY